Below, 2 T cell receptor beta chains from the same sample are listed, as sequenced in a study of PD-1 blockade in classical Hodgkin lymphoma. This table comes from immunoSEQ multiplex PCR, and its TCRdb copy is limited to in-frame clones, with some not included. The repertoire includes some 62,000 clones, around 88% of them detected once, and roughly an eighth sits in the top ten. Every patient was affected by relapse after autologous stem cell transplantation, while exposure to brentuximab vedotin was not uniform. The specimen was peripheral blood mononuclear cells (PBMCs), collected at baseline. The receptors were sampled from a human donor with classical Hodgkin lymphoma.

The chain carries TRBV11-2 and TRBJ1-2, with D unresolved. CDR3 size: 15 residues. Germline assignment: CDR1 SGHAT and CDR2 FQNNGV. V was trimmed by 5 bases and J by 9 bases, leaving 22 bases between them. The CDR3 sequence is CASSQTTVSLLSYTF. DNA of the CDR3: TGTGCCAGCAGCCAAACAACAGTTAGCCTCTTGAGCTACACCTTC.

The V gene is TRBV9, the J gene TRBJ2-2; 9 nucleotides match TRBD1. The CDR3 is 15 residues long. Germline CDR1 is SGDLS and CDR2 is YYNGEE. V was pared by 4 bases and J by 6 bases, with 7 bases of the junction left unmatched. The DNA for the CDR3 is TGTGCCAGCAGCCCCGACAGGGGGAGAGCCGGGGAGCTGTTTTTT. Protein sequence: CASSPDRGRAGELFF.